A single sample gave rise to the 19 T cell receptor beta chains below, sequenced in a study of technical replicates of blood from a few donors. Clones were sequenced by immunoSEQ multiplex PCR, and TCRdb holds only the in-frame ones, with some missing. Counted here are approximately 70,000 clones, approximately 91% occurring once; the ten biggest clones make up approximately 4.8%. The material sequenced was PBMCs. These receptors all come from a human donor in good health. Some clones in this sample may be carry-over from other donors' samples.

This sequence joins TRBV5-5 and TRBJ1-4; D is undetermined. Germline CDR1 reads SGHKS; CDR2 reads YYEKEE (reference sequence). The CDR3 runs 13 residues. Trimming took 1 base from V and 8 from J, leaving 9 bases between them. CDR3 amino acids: CASSLPSQEKLFF. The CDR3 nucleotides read TGTGCCAGCAGCTTGCCTTCACAGGAAAAACTGTTTTTT.

In DNA, the CDR3 is TGTGCCTGGGGACCGGGACTAGTCGGCTACAATGAGCAGTTCTTC. Amino acid sequence: CAWGPGLVGYNEQFF. V is TRBV30 and J is TRBJ2-1; 8 bases match TRBD2. Per the germline V gene, CDR1 is GTSNPN and CDR2 is SVGIG (reference sequence). The CDR3 spans 15 residues. V lost 5 bases, J lost 3 bases, and 9 bases stayed unmatched.

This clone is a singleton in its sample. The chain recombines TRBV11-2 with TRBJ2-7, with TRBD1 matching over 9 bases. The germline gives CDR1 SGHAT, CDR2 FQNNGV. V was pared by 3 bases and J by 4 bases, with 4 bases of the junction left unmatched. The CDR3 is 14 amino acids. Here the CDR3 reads CASSFGGQGYEQYF. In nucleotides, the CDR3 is TGTGCCAGCAGCTTCGGGGGACAGGGATACGAGCAGTACTTC.

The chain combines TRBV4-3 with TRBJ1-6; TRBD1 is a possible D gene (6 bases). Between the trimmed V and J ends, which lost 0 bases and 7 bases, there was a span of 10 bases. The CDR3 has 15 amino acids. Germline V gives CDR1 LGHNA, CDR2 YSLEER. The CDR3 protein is CASSQDIGQNSPLHF. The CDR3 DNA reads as TGCGCCAGCAGCCAAGATATAGGACAGAATTCACCCCTCCACTTT.

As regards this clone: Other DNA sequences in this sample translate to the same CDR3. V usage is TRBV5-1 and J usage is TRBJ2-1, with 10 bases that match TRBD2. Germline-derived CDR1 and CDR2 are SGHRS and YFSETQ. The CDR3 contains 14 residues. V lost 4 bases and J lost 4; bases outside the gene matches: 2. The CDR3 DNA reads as TGCGCCAGCAGCCTTAGCGGGGGGTACAATGAGCAGTTCTTC. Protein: CASSLSGGYNEQFF.

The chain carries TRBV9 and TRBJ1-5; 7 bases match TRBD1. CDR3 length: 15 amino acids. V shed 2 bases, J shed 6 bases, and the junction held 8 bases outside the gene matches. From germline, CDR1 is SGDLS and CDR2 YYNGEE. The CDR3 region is CASSVSDRVGQPQHF. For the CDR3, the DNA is TGTGCCAGCAGCGTGAGTGACAGGGTCGGTCAGCCCCAGCATTTT.

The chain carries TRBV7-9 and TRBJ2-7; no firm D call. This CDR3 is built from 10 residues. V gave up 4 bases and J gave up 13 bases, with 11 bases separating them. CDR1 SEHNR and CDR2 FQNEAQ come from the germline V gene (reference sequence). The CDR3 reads CASSSTGFYF. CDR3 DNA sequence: TGTGCCAGCAGCTCGACGGGTTTCTACTTC.

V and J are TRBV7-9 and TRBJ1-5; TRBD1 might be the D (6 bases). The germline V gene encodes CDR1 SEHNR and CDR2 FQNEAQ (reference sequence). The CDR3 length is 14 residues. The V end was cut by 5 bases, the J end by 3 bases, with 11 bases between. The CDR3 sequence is CASSTGTNNQPQHF. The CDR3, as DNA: TGTGCCAGCAGCACCGGGACAAACAATCAGCCCCAGCATTTT.

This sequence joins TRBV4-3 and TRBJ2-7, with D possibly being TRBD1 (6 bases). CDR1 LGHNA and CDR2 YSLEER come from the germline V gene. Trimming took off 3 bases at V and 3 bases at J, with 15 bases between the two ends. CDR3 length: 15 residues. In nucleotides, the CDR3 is TGCGCCAGCAGCCATGTGACAGGCCTTAGCTACGAGCAGTACTTC. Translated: CASSHVTGLSYEQYF.

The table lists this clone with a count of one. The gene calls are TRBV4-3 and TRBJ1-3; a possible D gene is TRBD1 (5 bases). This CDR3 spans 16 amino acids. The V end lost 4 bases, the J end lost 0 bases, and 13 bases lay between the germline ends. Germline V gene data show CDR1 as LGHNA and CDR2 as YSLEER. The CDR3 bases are TGCGCCAGCAGCCGCTTCGACAGAGACTCTGGAAACACCATATATTTT. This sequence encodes CASSRFDRDSGNTIYF.

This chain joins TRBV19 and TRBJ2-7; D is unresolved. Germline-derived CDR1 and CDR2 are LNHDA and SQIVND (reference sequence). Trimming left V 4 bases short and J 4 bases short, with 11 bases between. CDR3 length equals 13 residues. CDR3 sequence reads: CASSRLAEYEQYF. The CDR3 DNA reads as TGTGCCAGTAGTAGATTAGCAGAATACGAGCAGTACTTC. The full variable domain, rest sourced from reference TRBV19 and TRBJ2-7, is DGGITQSPKYLFRKEGQNVTLSCEQNLNHDAMYWYRQDPGQGLRLIYYSQIVNDFQKGDIAEGYSVSREKKESFPLTVTSAQKNPTAFYLCASSRLAEYEQYFGPGTRLTVT.

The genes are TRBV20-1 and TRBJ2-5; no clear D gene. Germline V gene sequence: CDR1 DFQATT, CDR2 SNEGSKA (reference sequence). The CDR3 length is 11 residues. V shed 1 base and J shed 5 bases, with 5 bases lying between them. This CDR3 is CSARGLETQYF. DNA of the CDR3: TGCAGTGCTAGAGGGCTTGAGACCCAGTACTTC.

CDR3 loop: CASSPGGSSGDTQYF. The CDR3 DNA reads TGTGCCAGCAGCCCGGGGGGTAGCTCGGGAGATACGCAGTATTTT. The chain recombines TRBV5-6 with TRBJ2-3; 7 bases match TRBD2. V lost 4 bases and J lost 5; bases outside the gene matches: 10. The CDR3 loop spans 15 amino acids. Looked up from germline, CDR1 is SGHDT and CDR2 is YYEEEE.

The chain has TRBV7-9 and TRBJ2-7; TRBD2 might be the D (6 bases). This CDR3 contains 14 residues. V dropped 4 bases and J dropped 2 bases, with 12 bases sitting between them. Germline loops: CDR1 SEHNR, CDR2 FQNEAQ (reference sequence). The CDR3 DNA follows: TGTGCCAGCAGCTCCACGGGAGAAACCTACGAGCAGTACTTC. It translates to CASSSTGETYEQYF.

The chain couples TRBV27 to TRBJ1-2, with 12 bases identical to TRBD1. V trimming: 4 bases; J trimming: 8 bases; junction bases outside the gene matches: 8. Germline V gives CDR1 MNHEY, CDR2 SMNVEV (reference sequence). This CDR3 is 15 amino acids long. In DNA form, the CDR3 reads TGTGCCAGCAGTTCCGCCGGGACAGGGGGCCTAGGCTACACCTTC. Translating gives CASSSAGTGGLGYTF.

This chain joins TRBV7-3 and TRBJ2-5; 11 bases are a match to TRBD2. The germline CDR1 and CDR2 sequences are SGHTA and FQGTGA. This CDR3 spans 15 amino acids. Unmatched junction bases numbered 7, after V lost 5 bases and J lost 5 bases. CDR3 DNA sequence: TGTGCCAGCAGCCCCTTTAGCGGGAGGGGGGAGACCCAGTACTTC. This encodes CASSPFSGRGETQYF.

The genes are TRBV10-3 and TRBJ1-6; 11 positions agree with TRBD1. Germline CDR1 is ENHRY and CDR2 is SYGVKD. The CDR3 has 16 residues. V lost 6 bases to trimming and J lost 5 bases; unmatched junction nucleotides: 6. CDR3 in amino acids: CAIRKDRGRDNSPLHF. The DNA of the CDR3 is TGTGCCATCAGGAAGGACAGGGGGCGGGATAATTCACCCCTCCACTTT.

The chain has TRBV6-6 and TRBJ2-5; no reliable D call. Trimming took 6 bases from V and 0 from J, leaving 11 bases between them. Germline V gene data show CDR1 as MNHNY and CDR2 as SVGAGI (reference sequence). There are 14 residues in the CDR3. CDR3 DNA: TGTGCCAGCAGATATACAGAGTACCAAGAGACCCAGTACTTC. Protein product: CASRYTEYQETQYF.

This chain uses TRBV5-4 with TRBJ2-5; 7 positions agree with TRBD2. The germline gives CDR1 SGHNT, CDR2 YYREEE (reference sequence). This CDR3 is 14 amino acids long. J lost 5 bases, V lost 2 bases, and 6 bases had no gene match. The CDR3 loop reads CASSFGGEGETQYF. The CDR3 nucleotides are TGTGCCAGCAGCTTCGGCGGGGAGGGTGAGACCCAGTACTTC. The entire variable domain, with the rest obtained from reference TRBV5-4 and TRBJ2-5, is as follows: ETGVTQSPTHLIKTRGQQVTLRCSSQSGHNTVSWYQQALGQGPQFIFQYYREEENGRGNFPPRFSGLQFPNYSSELNVNALELDDSALYLCASSFGGEGETQYFGPGTRLLVL.